This T cell receptor (beta chain) comes out of a study of shared clonotypes between healthy human individuals. Naive-designated CD8 cells lacked CD45RO, were positively enriched for CCR7, and omitted terminally differentiated effector memory CD45RA+ cells. Each of the donors was a healthy adult who was HIV-negative and had not had a recent acute infection or vaccination. Adults of Caucasian background living in Nashville, Tennessee made up all donors. General observations from the study: With a handful of donors compared, roughly 5% of naive CD4 clonotypes were shared.

Points on this clone: Antigen specificity is unknown.

Each subset's genomic DNA was shared equally among a number of immunoSEQ plates. Sequencing was performed with immunoSEQ multiplex PCR; in TCRdb, only in-frame clones are kept and a portion is missing. Here the sample spans roughly 2.1 million clones, 90% to 95% being singletons. This CDR3 is built from 18 residues. The V segment lost 0 bases and the J segment 6 bases; nucleotides outside the gene matches: 16. Germline V gene data show CDR1 as LGHNA and CDR2 as YNFKEQ. Sequenced input: naive CD8+ T cells from PBMCs. The chain uses TRBV4-2 and TRBJ2-7; TRBD2 matches at 8 bases. The receptor was derived from a man between 18 and 35 years old in good health. Some clones in this sample may be carry-over from other donors' samples. CDR3 residues: CASSQDGVPSGLVSEQYF. As DNA, the CDR3 is TGTGCCAGCAGCCAAGATGGGGTCCCTAGCGGGCTCGTTTCCGAGCAGTACTTC.